What follows are 12 T cell receptor beta chains derived from one specimen sequenced in a study of blood T cell repertoires in COVID-19. Method: immunoSEQ multiplex PCR; TCRdb's copy keeps in-frame clones and lacks some. The table shows approximately 50,000 clones, with approximately 90% occurring only once. The sequencing input was peripheral blood. These receptors all come from a human donor in a cohort sampled during active COVID-19.

This clone was picked up one time. This chain connects TRBV29-1 to TRBJ2-7; 9 bases map to TRBD2. The CDR3 sequence is 12 residues long. CDR1 is SQVTM, CDR2 ANQGSEA, per germline. Germline trimming cut 5 bases from V and 4 bases from J; bases unmatched to any gene: 3. The CDR3 DNA reads TGCAGCGTTCAAGCGGGAGGATACGAGCAGTACTTC. Amino acids: CSVQAGGYEQYF.

This chain links TRBV5-5 with TRBJ1-1; D is possibly TRBD1 (5 bases). The germline CDR1 and CDR2 sequences are SGHKS and YYEKEE (reference sequence). The V gene lost 5 bases and the J gene lost 1 base, with 12 bases spanning the gap. The CDR3 runs 14 residues. The CDR3 nucleotides read TGTGCCAGCAGGGTCGGCAGGGCGAACACTGAAGCTTTCTTT. Protein sequence: CASRVGRANTEAFF.

The chain couples TRBV19 to TRBJ2-1; TRBD1 aligns across 10 bases. The trim removed 8 bases at V and 6 bases at J, leaving 7 bases unmatched. The germline gives CDR1 LNHDA, CDR2 SQIVND (reference sequence). The CDR3 spans 14 residues. The CDR3 loop is CASRLRDRGNEQFF. The CDR3 DNA sequence: TGTGCCAGTCGGTTGAGGGACAGGGGCAATGAGCAGTTCTTC.

The chain uses TRBV28 and TRBJ1-1; D uncertain. From germline, CDR1 is MDHEN and CDR2 SYDVKM. V was cut by 1 base and J by 2 bases, with 8 bases left in between. The CDR3 totals 14 residues. CDR3 residues: CASSLYQDNTEAFF. CDR3 nucleotides: TGTGCCAGCAGTTTATATCAGGATAACACTGAAGCTTTCTTT.

This clone was counted a single time. The rearrangement links TRBV18 to TRBJ2-7; 7 nucleotides line up with TRBD2. The germline CDR1 and CDR2 sequences are KGHSH and LQKENI. V dropped 4 bases and J dropped 7; count of bases not matched to a gene: 7. The CDR3 extends over 13 amino acids. CDR3 loop: CASSQAGAGEQYF. The CDR3 region has the DNA TGTGCCAGCTCACAGGCGGGAGCGGGGGAGCAGTACTTC.

This rearrangement joins TRBV6-5 to TRBJ1-2; D is unresolved. Deletions cut 8 bases from V and 1 base from J, with 11 bases between. This CDR3 spans 13 amino acids. Germline CDR1 is MNHEY and CDR2 is SVGAGI. Here the CDR3 reads CASWSGLNYGYTF. For the CDR3, the DNA is TGTGCCAGCTGGAGCGGTCTTAACTATGGCTACACCTTC.

The CDR3: CASSEYRGSPGTDTQYF. CDR3 nucleotides: TGCGCCAGCAGTGAGTACCGTGGGTCCCCAGGGACAGATACGCAGTATTTT. J is TRBJ2-3 and V is TRBV10-1; D is possibly TRBD1 (5 bases). This CDR3 comprises 17 residues. Trimming cost V 1 base and J 3 bases, with 17 bases left between them. CDR1 and CDR2 from the germline V gene are WNHNN and SYGVQD (reference sequence).

This clone was seen more than once but under ten times. The rearrangement uses TRBV2 and TRBJ1-5; D is unresolved. CDR1 is SNHLY, CDR2 FYNNEI, per germline. CDR3 length: 14 amino acids. Deletions cut 6 bases from V and 0 bases from J, with 9 bases between. CDR3 residues: CASRLSYSNQPQHF. In DNA, the CDR3 is TGTGCCAGCAGGTTATCGTATAGCAATCAGCCCCAGCATTTT.

This chain links TRBV7-3 with TRBJ2-1; 8 nucleotides agree with TRBD2. This CDR3 region has 16 residues. After removal of 9 bases from V and 0 bases from J, the junction contained 10 bases not matched to a gene. The germline gives CDR1 SGHTA, CDR2 FQGTGA. The CDR3 nucleotides are TGTGCCAGTTCGGATAGAAGCGGGAGCTCCTACAATGAGCAGTTCTTC. Protein: CASSDRSGSSYNEQFF.

CDR3 in amino acids: CASRPSGTADTQYF. The CDR3 DNA follows: TGTGCCAGTAGACCTAGCGGGACGGCAGATACGCAGTATTTT. This chain connects TRBV19 to TRBJ2-3; 9 bases match TRBD2. This CDR3 is 14 amino acids long. V was clipped by 6 bases and J by 4 bases; unmatched bases: 5. Germline assignment: CDR1 LNHDA and CDR2 SQIVND (reference sequence).

The chain uses TRBV15 and TRBJ1-5; TRBD1 agrees at 7 bases. The trim removed 5 bases at V and 6 bases at J, leaving 4 bases unmatched. In germline, CDR1 is LNHNV, CDR2 YYDKDF (reference sequence). This CDR3 is built from 13 residues. The CDR3 DNA reads TGTGCCACCAGCCGGACAGGAATTCAGCCCCAGCATTTT. Translated: CATSRTGIQPQHF. Full variable domain (rest looked up from reference TRBV15 and TRBJ1-5): DAMVIQNPRYQVTQFGKPVTLSCSQTLNHNVMYWYQQKSSQAPKLLFHYYDKDFNNEADTPDNFQSRRPNTSFCFLDIRSPGLGDTAMYLCATSRTGIQPQHFGDGTRLSIL.

The chain uses TRBV6-6 and TRBJ2-5; no firm D call. CDR1 and CDR2 (germline): MNHNY, SVGAGI (reference sequence). The length of the CDR3 is 11 residues. V was pared by 6 bases and J by 4 bases, with 6 bases between. CDR3 sequence: CASSLRETQYF. The CDR3, as DNA: TGTGCCAGCAGCCTCAGAGAGACCCAGTACTTC.